This entry concerns a single T cell receptor beta chain. This sample is drawn from a study of blood T cell repertoires in COVID-19. Study-wide context: The study drew acute and convalescent COVID-19 samples from the United States, Italy and Spain.

Original analysis: Cell counts per sample came from amplifying reference gene primers. This table comes from immunoSEQ multiplex PCR, and its TCRdb copy is limited to in-frame clones, with some not included. V, J and clone size were drawn from that table, and D and trimming were deduced from the DNA. The profile shows approximately 46,000 clones, approximately 86% of them singletons. CDR3 length equals 12 residues. The ends lost 8 bases at V and 5 bases at J; junction bases unmatched: 3. Germline V gene lookup returns CDR1 KGHDR and CDR2 SFDVKD. The sample taken for sequencing was peripheral blood. The V gene is TRBV24-1, the J gene TRBJ1-2; TRBD1 aligns across 8 bases. The TCR was taken from a man in his 60s with active or convalescent COVID-19. The CDR3 DNA follows: TGTGCCACCAACGACAGGGGATATGGCTACACCTTC. It yields the protein CATNDRGYGYTF.